This entry lists 15 T cell receptor beta chains sequenced from one sample in a study of blood T cell repertoires in COVID-19. Data came from immunoSEQ multiplex PCR; TCRdb stores just in-frame clones and leaves some out. The table records some 240,000 clones, roughly 89% of them present only once. Sequencing was carried out using peripheral blood. These receptors all come from a woman in her 40s who had recovered from COVID-19.

This clone was seen more than once but under ten times. The V gene is TRBV6-1, the J gene TRBJ2-7; TRBD2 is a possible D gene (5 bases). The germline V gene encodes CDR1 MNHNS and CDR2 SASEGT. The CDR3 extends over 14 amino acids. Trimming removed 3 bases from V and 2 bases from J, with 11 bases in between. CDR3 in amino acids: CASSERAVAYEQYV. The DNA for the CDR3 is TGTGCCAGCAGTGAGCGGGCCGTAGCCTACGAGCAGTACGTC.

The rearrangement uses TRBV28 and TRBJ1-2; the D gene is possibly TRBD1 (6 bases). The germline gives CDR1 MDHEN, CDR2 SYDVKM. This CDR3 has 15 amino acids. Trimming removed 6 bases from V and 0 bases from J, with 14 bases in between. The CDR3 here is CASSPLGQTNYGYTF. The CDR3, as DNA: TGTGCCAGCAGCCCCCTGGGACAAACTAACTATGGCTACACCTTC.

The rearrangement links TRBV9 to TRBJ2-3, with D maybe TRBD2 (6 bases). The CDR3 sequence is 16 residues long. V was shortened by 0 bases and J by 0 bases, with 11 bases between the two germline ends. From germline, CDR1 is SGDLS and CDR2 YYNGEE. Here the CDR3 reads CASSVGALASTDTQYF. CDR3 DNA sequence: TGTGCCAGCAGCGTAGGAGCTCTAGCGAGCACAGATACGCAGTATTTT.

The V and J genes are TRBV6-2 or TRBV6-3 and TRBJ2-1, with 11 bases identical to TRBD2. Germline loops: CDR1 MNHEY, CDR2 SVGEGT. The junction had 12 bases not matched to a gene; V was cut back by 2 bases and J by 6 bases. The CDR3 loop spans 18 amino acids. Here the CDR3 DNA reads TGTGCCAGCAGTTACACCTTGGGACTAGCGGTGGGGGGCAATGAGCAGTTCTTC. Translated: CASSYTLGLAVGGNEQFF.

This clone is a singleton in its sample. V usage is TRBV3-1 (or the pseudogene TRBV3-2) and J usage is TRBJ2-2; no definite D call. V gave up 6 bases and J gave up 6 bases, with 11 bases separating them. CDR1 and CDR2 from the germline V gene are LGHDT and YNNKEL (reference sequence). The length of the CDR3 is 13 residues. Written as DNA, the CDR3 is TGTGCCAGCAGTCCCTTTCTCCCCGGGGAGCTGTTTTTT. Translating it yields CASSPFLPGELFF.

This clone has only one observation. The chain carries TRBV30 and TRBJ2-3, with 12 bases lining up with TRBD2. CDR3 size: 15 residues. After removal of 4 bases from V and 2 bases from J, the junction contained 4 bases not matched to a gene. CDR1 and CDR2 from the germline V gene are GTSNPN and SVGIG (reference sequence). In DNA form, the CDR3 reads TGTGCCTGGAACCGACTAGCGGGGGCCACAGATACGCAGTATTTT. This encodes CAWNRLAGATDTQYF.

The V and J genes are TRBV2 and TRBJ1-5; D is possibly TRBD1 (6 bases). CDR1 SNHLY and CDR2 FYNNEI come from the germline V gene. The CDR3 is made up of 15 amino acids. Trimming removed 2 bases at V and 1 base at J, with 9 bases between. The CDR3 sequence is CASSEPRGSNQPQHF. The CDR3 DNA reads TGTGCCAGCAGTGAACCCAGGGGAAGCAATCAGCCCCAGCATTTT. The variable domain in full, with the rest retrieved from reference TRBV2 and TRBJ1-5, is EPEVTQTPSHQVTQMGQEVILRCVPISNHLYFYWYRQILGQKVEFLVSFYNNEISEKSEIFDDQFSVERPDGSNFTLKIRSTKLEDSAMYFCASSEPRGSNQPQHFGDGTRLSIL.

The chain has TRBV11-2 and TRBJ1-6, with D tentatively TRBD1 (5 bases). The CDR3 has 15 residues. CDR1 is SGHAT and CDR2 is FQNNGV in the germline V gene. V lost 10 bases to trimming and J lost 9 bases, with 22 bases between them. CDR3 in amino acids: CATRPAGRLLSPLHF. For the CDR3, the DNA is TGTGCCACCAGGCCCGCGGGGCGACTTCTTTCACCCCTCCACTTT. Based on the CDR3 plus reference TRBV11-2 and TRBJ1-6, the full variable domain is EAGVAQSPRYKIIEKRQSVAFWCNPISGHATLYWYQQILGQGPKLLIQFQNNGVVDDSQLPKDRFSAERLKGVDSTLKIQPAKLEDSAVYLCATRPAGRLLSPLHFGNGTRLTVT.

The chain links TRBV10-3 to TRBJ1-2; tentative D call: TRBD1 (5 bases). V gave up 7 bases and J gave up 2 bases, with 11 bases separating them. This CDR3 has 13 residues. From germline, CDR1 is ENHRY and CDR2 SYGVKD. The chain's CDR3 is CAITTDSNYGYTF. In DNA, the CDR3 is TGTGCCATCACCACAGACAGCAACTATGGCTACACCTTC.

This chain uses TRBV7-2 with TRBJ1-6; 10 nucleotides line up with TRBD1. This CDR3 region has 15 residues. V trimming: 5 bases; J trimming: 8 bases; junction bases outside the gene matches: 6. The germline CDR1 and CDR2 sequences are SGHTA and FQGNSA. CDR3 amino acids: CASSSRQGADSPLHF. The CDR3 nucleotides are TGTGCCAGCAGCAGCCGACAGGGGGCAGATTCACCCCTCCACTTT.

The chain uses TRBV30 and TRBJ1-4; TRBD1 is a possible D gene (5 bases). From germline, CDR1 is GTSNPN and CDR2 SVGIG (reference sequence). Trimming left V 2 bases short and J 2 bases short, with 15 bases between. The CDR3 is 16 residues long. This CDR3 is CAWSSPYAGTNEKLFF. The CDR3, as DNA: TGTGCCTGGAGTTCTCCCTATGCAGGGACTAATGAAAAACTGTTTTTT.

The chain has TRBV11-3 and TRBJ1-4, with D uncertain. V shed 6 bases and J shed 12 bases, with 17 bases lying between them. The germline V gene has CDR1 SGHNT and CDR2 YENEEA. The CDR3 totals 13 residues. CDR3 nucleotides: TGTGCCAGCAGTTACCACCCTTCCGGAGAACTGTTTTTT. Translating it yields CASSYHPSGELFF.

The J gene is TRBJ2-3, the V gene TRBV6-1, with TRBD2 matching 14 bases. Germline V gives CDR1 MNHNS, CDR2 SASEGT. Trimming cost V 3 bases and J 6 bases; bases outside gene matches: 8. This CDR3 has 17 residues. The CDR3 DNA reads TGTGCCAGCAGTGAGTGGGGACTAGCGGGAGAGTTGGATACGCAGTATTTT. Its protein is CASSEWGLAGELDTQYF.

The rearrangement links TRBV6-5 to TRBJ2-3; 9 nucleotides line up with TRBD2. J was trimmed by 6 bases and V by 4 bases; bases with no gene match: 11. CDR1 and CDR2 from the germline V gene are MNHEY and SVGAGI. This CDR3 is 16 amino acids long. CDR3: CASSLGGGAMADTQYF. CDR3 DNA sequence: TGTGCCAGCAGTTTAGGCGGGGGGGCTATGGCGGATACGCAGTATTTT.

This clone was seen ten or more times. The V gene is TRBV7-8, the J gene TRBJ2-5; TRBD2 matches 11 bases. Trimming removed 0 bases from V and 4 bases from J; junction bases left unmatched: 7. The CDR3 contains 17 residues. From germline, CDR1 is SGHVS and CDR2 FQNEAQ. This chain's CDR3 is CASSLAGLAGLLETQYF. CDR3 DNA sequence: TGTGCCAGCAGCTTAGCCGGACTAGCGGGCCTCTTAGAGACCCAGTACTTC.